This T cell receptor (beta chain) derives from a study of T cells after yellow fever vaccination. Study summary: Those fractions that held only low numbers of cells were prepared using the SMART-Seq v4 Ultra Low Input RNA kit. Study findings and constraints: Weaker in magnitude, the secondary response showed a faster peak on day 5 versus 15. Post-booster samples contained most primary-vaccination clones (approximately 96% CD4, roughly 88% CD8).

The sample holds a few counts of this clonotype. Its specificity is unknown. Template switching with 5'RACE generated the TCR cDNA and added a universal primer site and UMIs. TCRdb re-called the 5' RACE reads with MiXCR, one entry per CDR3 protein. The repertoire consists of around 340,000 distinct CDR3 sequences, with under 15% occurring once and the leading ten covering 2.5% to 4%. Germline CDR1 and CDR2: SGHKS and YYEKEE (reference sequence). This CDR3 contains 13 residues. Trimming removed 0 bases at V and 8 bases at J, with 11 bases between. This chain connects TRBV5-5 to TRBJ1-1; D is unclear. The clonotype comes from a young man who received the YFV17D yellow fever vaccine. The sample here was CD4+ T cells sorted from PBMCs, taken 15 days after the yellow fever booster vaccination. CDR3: CASSLVFGLEAFF. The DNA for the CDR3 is TGTGCCAGCAGCTTGGTGTTCGGACTGGAAGCTTTCTTT.